The 17 T cell receptor beta chains below all came from one sample that was sequenced in a study of T-cell reconstitution after alpha-beta-depleted transplantation in children listed by TCRdb under 2016. The treatment or condition tag for this specimen amounts to: allogeneic hematopoietic cell transplantation with graft depleted of TCRalphabeta T cells and CD19 B cells. The method behind the library was PCR. Sequenced on an Illumina HiSeq 2500. To normalize quantification of the TCRbeta repertoire, the TCR libraries were built with molecular barcoding that relied on unique molecular identifiers. Using fastp at Q25 and MiXCR, TCRdb reprocessed the public reads and kept productive beta chains. When rows share a CDR3 protein, they turn into one entry using the most common DNA and genes. This sample is represented by 700,000 to 850,000 distinct CDR3 sequences; 15% to 20% of them were singletons. The ten top clones hold approximately 5% of the sample.

This specimen consisted of PBMCs, mostly from graft donor cells, obtained 360 days after TCRalphabeta/CD19-depleted stem cell transplant. These receptors came from a male patient between 5 and 17 years old who had a stem cell transplant for acute lymphoblastic leukemia, so the T cells may come from the graft donor.

This clonotype was seen at least ten times. The gene calls are TRBV5-1 and TRBJ2-7; D is undetermined. Germline CDR1 reads SGHRS; CDR2 reads YFSETQ. The CDR3 runs 14 residues. Trimming pared 2 bases from V and 2 bases from J, leaving 11 bases between. The CDR3 here is CASSFLGSPYEQYF. Written as DNA, the CDR3 is TGCGCCAGCAGCTTTCTCGGCTCTCCCTACGAGCAGTACTTC.

This clonotype was seen ten or more times. This chain uses TRBV14 with TRBJ2-2, with TRBD1 matching over 8 bases. The CDR3 has 12 amino acids. J was trimmed by 13 bases and V by 3 bases; bases with no gene match: 4. Germline values: CDR1 SGHDN, CDR2 FVKESK. This CDR3 is CASSHGTGWLFF. For the CDR3, the DNA is TGTGCCAGCAGCCACGGGACAGGATGGCTGTTTTTT.

The chain has TRBV20-1 and TRBJ2-2, with D tentatively TRBD1 (5 bases). From germline, CDR1 is DFQATT and CDR2 SNEGSKA (reference sequence). The CDR3 is 16 residues long. V shed 1 base and J shed 0 bases, with 12 bases lying between them. CDR3: CSARAFPTANTGELFF. CDR3 nucleotides: TGCAGTGCTAGAGCCTTTCCGACAGCGAACACCGGGGAGCTGTTTTTT.

The CDR3 spells CASTRPGTQYF. The CDR3 DNA follows: TGTGCCAGCACCCGACCGGGGACCCAGTACTTC. The J gene is TRBJ2-5, the V gene TRBV7-9; D call uncertain. Deletions cut 7 bases from V and 7 bases from J, with 10 bases between. The CDR3 totals 11 residues. In germline, CDR1 is SEHNR, CDR2 FQNEAQ (reference sequence).

This clonotype was seen a handful of times. The chain couples TRBV7-8 to TRBJ2-3; the D gene could be TRBD1 or TRBD2 (6 bases each). Trimming pared 2 bases from V and 3 bases from J, leaving 18 bases between. The length of the CDR3 is 17 residues. Germline V gene data show CDR1 as SGHVS and CDR2 as FQNEAQ. CDR3 nucleotide sequence: TGTGCCAGCAGCTTATATCGGGGGCGCCGGGTAACAGATACGCAGTATTTT. This gives the protein CASSLYRGRRVTDTQYF.

This chain links TRBV27 with TRBJ1-2; D unclear. The V gene lost 7 bases and the J gene lost 0 bases, with 12 bases spanning the gap. Germline CDR1 reads MNHEY; CDR2 reads SMNVEV (reference sequence). The CDR3 loop spans 14 amino acids. The CDR3 reads CASTSAGANYGYTF. CDR3 sequence (DNA): TGTGCCAGCACTTCGGCGGGCGCTAACTATGGCTACACCTTC.

The genes are TRBV11-2 and TRBJ1-2, with a tentative D call TRBD1 (6 bases). The CDR3 sequence is 13 residues long. Looked up from germline, CDR1 is SGHAT and CDR2 is FQNNGV. The V end was cut by 2 bases, the J end by 6 bases, with 10 bases between. Here the CDR3 DNA reads TGTGCCAGCAGCTTAACTACAGGGAATGGCTACACCTTC. Its protein is CASSLTTGNGYTF.

The CDR3, as DNA: TGTGCCAGCAGTCCCCTAGGCGGGACAGCTAGCTCCTACGAGCAGTACTTC. Translation: CASSPLGGTASSYEQYF. The chain carries TRBV12-3 or TRBV12-4 and TRBJ2-7; weak D call: TRBD1 (7 bases). Trimming pared 5 bases from V and 0 bases from J, leaving 20 bases between. The CDR3 loop spans 17 amino acids.

This clonotype was counted only a few times. The V gene is TRBV5-1, the J gene TRBJ2-3; D not resolved. This CDR3 is 12 amino acids long. The germline V gene encodes CDR1 SGHRS and CDR2 YFSETQ. Trimming took 1 base from V and 11 from J, leaving 11 bases between them. The CDR3 nucleotides read TGCGCCAGCAGCTTGACCCCACAAGAGCAGTATTTT. Translated: CASSLTPQEQYF. The whole variable domain, remainder taken from reference TRBV5-1 and TRBJ2-3, is KAGVTQTPRYLIKTRGQQVTLSCSPISGHRSVSWYQQTPGQGLQFLFEYFSETQRNKGNFPGRFSGRQFSNSRSEMNVSTLELGDSALYLCASSLTPQEQYFGPGTRLTVL.

This clonotype was seen ten or more times. CDR3: CASSNYYNEQFF. Written as DNA, the CDR3 is TGCGCCAGCAGCAATTACTACAATGAGCAGTTCTTC. The V call is TRBV5-1, the J call TRBJ2-1; no definite D call. V lost 4 bases and J 3 bases, leaving 5 bases between the germline ends. This CDR3 is built from 12 residues. Germline CDR1 reads SGHRS; CDR2 reads YFSETQ. The full variable domain, its missing parts supplied by reference TRBV5-1 and TRBJ2-1, is KAGVTQTPRYLIKTRGQQVTLSCSPISGHRSVSWYQQTPGQGLQFLFEYFSETQRNKGNFPGRFSGRQFSNSRSEMNVSTLELGDSALYLCASSNYYNEQFFGPGTRLTVL.

This clonotype turned up a few times. The chain carries TRBV7-2 and TRBJ1-6; TRBD1 is a possible D gene (5 bases). V was cut by 8 bases and J by 9 bases, with 17 bases left in between. CDR1 SGHTA and CDR2 FQGNSA come from the germline V gene. The CDR3 spans 14 residues. CDR3 sequence (DNA): TGTGCCAGCGGGCCGGGACCCGGGGTTTCACCCCTCCACTTT. Encoded protein: CASGPGPGVSPLHF.

The table lists this clonotype with a few counts. The chain recombines TRBV7-7 with TRBJ2-1; D unclear. Germline assignment: CDR1 SSHAT and CDR2 FNYEAQ (reference sequence). V dropped 5 bases and J dropped 1 base, with 15 bases sitting between them. The CDR3 covers 16 residues. CDR3 coding DNA: TGTGCCAGCAGCCCCGCCCGAAGTTGGTCCTACAATGAGCAGTTCTTC. Its protein is CASSPARSWSYNEQFF.

The sample holds a few counts of this clonotype. The CDR3 DNA reads TGCAGTGCTAGAGATCCGTCCGGTTTGAGTAGAACGACTGAAGCTTTCTTT. It codes for CSARDPSGLSRTTEAFF. The rearrangement uses TRBV20-1 and TRBJ1-1; no firm D call. The length of the CDR3 is 17 residues. Trimming pared 0 bases from V and 5 bases from J, leaving 22 bases between. Germline CDR1 reads DFQATT; CDR2 reads SNEGSKA (reference sequence).

This clonotype appeared a few times. V is TRBV5-1 and J is TRBJ1-1; 8 bases fit TRBD1. Germline CDR1 is SGHRS and CDR2 is YFSETQ. This CDR3 contains 16 residues. V was pared by 4 bases and J by 2 bases, with 10 bases of the junction left unmatched. The CDR3 DNA is TGCGCCAGCAGCATCTTGCCTCAGGGGGCAAACACTGAAGCTTTCTTT. Translation gives CASSILPQGANTEAFF.

This chain links TRBV11-1 with TRBJ2-7, with 12 bases lining up with TRBD2. The V segment lost 4 bases and the J segment 3 bases; nucleotides outside the gene matches: 16. The CDR3 length is 19 residues. The germline V gene has CDR1 SGHAT and CDR2 FQDESV (reference sequence). The CDR3 nucleotides are TGTGCCAGCAGCTGGAATCAGTTACTAGCGGGAGGAAACGGCTACGAGCAGTACTTC. Residues: CASSWNQLLAGGNGYEQYF.

The sample holds a few counts of this clonotype. The rearrangement joins TRBV4-3 to TRBJ1-5; unclear D gene. Germline lookup yields CDR1 LGHNA and CDR2 YSLEER. The CDR3 is 17 residues long. V was shortened by 1 base and J by 2 bases, with 15 bases between the two germline ends. This chain's CDR3 is CASSQVPAVGGNQPQHF. The DNA of the CDR3 is TGCGCCAGCAGCCAAGTTCCGGCAGTTGGGGGCAATCAGCCCCAGCATTTT.

The V and J genes are TRBV7-9 and TRBJ2-3; D is uncertain. From germline, CDR1 is SEHNR and CDR2 FQNEAQ (reference sequence). The CDR3 spans 15 residues. Trimming took 5 bases from V and 5 from J, leaving 17 bases between them. DNA for the CDR3: TGTGCCAGCAGCCTAAGACGTGGCGGTAGAGATACGCAGTATTTT. This translates into CASSLRRGGRDTQYF.